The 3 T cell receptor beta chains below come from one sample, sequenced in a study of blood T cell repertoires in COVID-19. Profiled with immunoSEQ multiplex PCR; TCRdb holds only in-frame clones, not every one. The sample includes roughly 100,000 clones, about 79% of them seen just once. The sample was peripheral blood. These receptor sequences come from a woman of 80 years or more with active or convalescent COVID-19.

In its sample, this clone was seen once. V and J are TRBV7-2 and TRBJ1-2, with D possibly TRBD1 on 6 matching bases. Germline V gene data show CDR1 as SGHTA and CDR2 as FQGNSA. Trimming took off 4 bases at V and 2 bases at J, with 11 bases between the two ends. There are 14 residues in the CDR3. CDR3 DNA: TGTGCCAGCAGCTCGTCACAGGGCAACTATGGCTACACCTTC. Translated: CASSSSQGNYGYTF.

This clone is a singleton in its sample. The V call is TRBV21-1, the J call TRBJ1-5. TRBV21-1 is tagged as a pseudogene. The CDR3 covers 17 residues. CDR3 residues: CASSAPGISDSNQPQHF. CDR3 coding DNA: TGTGCCAGCAGCGCCCCGGGGATCTCGGATAGCAATCAGCCCCAGCATTTT.

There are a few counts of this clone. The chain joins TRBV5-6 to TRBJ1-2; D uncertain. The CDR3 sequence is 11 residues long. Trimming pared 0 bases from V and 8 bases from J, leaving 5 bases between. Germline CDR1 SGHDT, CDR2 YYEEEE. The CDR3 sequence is CASSLGLGYTF. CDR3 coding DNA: TGTGCCAGCAGCTTGGGGCTCGGCTACACCTTC.